Listed below are T cell receptor beta chains from one sample, sequenced in a study of glioma-infiltrating T cells after dendritic cell vaccination. The method was immunoSEQ multiplex PCR; TCRdb's version includes in-frame clones alone and lacks a portion of them. The data contain about 82,000 clones, approximately 90% of them singletons. Sequenced here: blood, sampled before dendritic cell vaccination. The receptors were sampled from a human donor with glioblastoma. CDR3s include the opening cysteine and the closing phenylalanine or tryptophan. Fields, in order: CDR3 protein, CDR3 DNA, D gene, J gene, V gene, clone size. D genes are given only for firm matches. Clone size is stated in some rows and not others, as once, few, many or a class when expanded.

CDR3: CAISRQGGEKLFF
DNA: TGTGCCATCAGTCGACAGGGAGGTGAAAAACTGTTTTTT
D: TRBD1
J: TRBJ1-4
V: TRBV10-3
size: -

CDR3: CASSRQYEQYF
DNA: TGTGCCAGCAGTCGACAGTACGAGCAGTACTTC
D: -
J: TRBJ2-7
V: TRBV6-1
size: -

CDR3: CASSNTGNDGYTF
DNA: TGTGCCAGCAGCAATACAGGGAATGATGGCTACACCTTC
D: -
J: TRBJ1-2
V: TRBV11-1
size: -

CDR3: CASYSIQVRPPDNEQFF
DNA: TGTGCCAGCTATTCTATACAGGTCCGCCCCCCGGACAATGAGCAGTTCTTC
D: -
J: TRBJ2-1
V: TRBV11-3
size: -

CDR3: CASGAGTSGSHEQFF
DNA: TGTGCTAGTGGCGCAGGGACTAGCGGGAGTCATGAGCAGTTCTTC
D: TRBD2
J: TRBJ2-1
V: TRBV12-5
size: -

CDR3: CASSSLGQTYEQYF
DNA: TGTGCCAGCAGCTCCCTCGGACAGACCTACGAGCAGTACTTC
D: -
J: TRBJ2-7
V: TRBV7-9
size: -

CDR3: CASSKWGEETQYF
DNA: TGTGCCAGTAGTAAGTGGGGCGAAGAGACCCAGTACTTC
D: -
J: TRBJ2-5
V: TRBV19
size: -

CDR3: CASSGDRGEREQYF
DNA: TGCGCCAGCAGCGGTGACAGGGGGGAACGCGAGCAGTACTTC
D: TRBD1
J: TRBJ2-7
V: TRBV5-1
size: -

CDR3: CASSQGGEAGEGTDTQYF
DNA: TGCGCCAGCAGCCAGGGGGGAGAAGCGGGAGAGGGCACAGATACGCAGTATTTT
D: TRBD2
J: TRBJ2-3
V: TRBV4-1
size: -

CDR3: CASSTVTGTYSNQPQHF
DNA: TGTGCCAGTAGTACCGTGACAGGGACATATAGCAATCAGCCCCAGCATTTT
D: TRBD1
J: TRBJ1-5
V: TRBV19
size: once

CDR3: CASSPLINQPQHF
DNA: TGTGCCAGCAGTCCGCTAATCAATCAGCCCCAGCATTTT
D: -
J: TRBJ1-5
V: TRBV6-1
size: -

CDR3: CASSPVVQAGGYEQFF
DNA: TGTGCCAGCAGCCCAGTGGTCCAGGCGGGGGGTTATGAGCAGTTCTTC
D: TRBD2
J: TRBJ2-1
V: TRBV7-9
size: -

CDR3: CASSLSTAYNEQFF
DNA: TGTGCCAGCAGTTTATCCACAGCCTACAATGAGCAGTTCTTC
D: -
J: TRBJ2-1
V: TRBV27
size: few

CDR3: CASSSYYEQYF
DNA: TGTGCCAGCAGCAGTTACTACGAGCAGTACTTC
D: -
J: TRBJ2-7
V: TRBV6-6
size: -

CDR3: CASSEGTSGSYEQYF
DNA: TGTGCCAGCAGTGAAGGGACTAGCGGGAGTTACGAGCAGTACTTC
D: TRBD2
J: TRBJ2-7
V: TRBV6-1
size: -

CDR3: CAWAKQVEQYF
DNA: TGTGCCTGGGCGAAACAGGTCGAGCAGTACTTC
D: -
J: TRBJ2-7
V: TRBV30
size: -

CDR3: CASRPEQGTRGRNQPQHF
DNA: TGTGCCAGTAGACCAGAACAGGGGACCCGTGGACGGAATCAGCCCCAGCATTTT
D: TRBD1
J: TRBJ1-5
V: TRBV19
size: once

CDR3: CASSLDRGKAFF
DNA: TGTGCCAGCAGCTTGGACAGGGGGAAAGCTTTCTTT
D: TRBD1
J: TRBJ1-1
V: TRBV7-8
size: -

CDR3: CASRYNYFDRGRETQYF
DNA: TGTGCAAGTCGCTACAACTACTTCGACAGGGGGCGAGAGACCCAGTACTTC
D: -
J: TRBJ2-5
V: TRBV12-2
size: once

CDR3: CASLGADLGELFF
DNA: TGTGCCAGCCTAGGGGCAGACCTGGGGGAGCTGTTTTTT
D: -
J: TRBJ2-2
V: TRBV11-1
size: -

CDR3: CASSYNPGHEYEQYF
DNA: TGCGCCAGCAGCTACAACCCGGGACACGAATACGAGCAGTACTTC
D: -
J: TRBJ2-7
V: TRBV5-1
size: -

CDR3: CASSYWTGDVGYTF
DNA: TGTGCCAGCAGTTATTGGACAGGGGACGTTGGCTACACCTTC
D: TRBD1
J: TRBJ1-2
V: TRBV6-1
size: -

CDR3: CSAPLAEISYNEQFF
DNA: TGCAGCGCTCCGCTAGCGGAGATCTCCTACAATGAGCAGTTCTTC
D: TRBD2
J: TRBJ2-1
V: TRBV29-1
size: -

CDR3: CATKGALNTEAFF
DNA: TGTGCCACCAAGGGGGCCTTGAACACTGAAGCTTTCTTT
D: TRBD1
J: TRBJ1-1
V: TRBV6-5
size: -

CDR3: CASRMGQGTGELFF
DNA: TGTGCCAGCAGAATGGGACAGGGGACCGGGGAGCTGTTTTTT
D: TRBD1
J: TRBJ2-2
V: TRBV28
size: -

CDR3: CASSTEGGVAQYF
DNA: TGTGCCAGCAGCACCGAGGGGGGGGTGGCGCAGTATTTT
D: -
J: TRBJ2-3
V: TRBV9
size: -

CDR3: CASRAGALGYEQYF
DNA: TGTGCCAGCAGGGCGGGGGCGCTGGGCTACGAGCAGTACTTC
D: -
J: TRBJ2-7
V: TRBV2
size: -

CDR3: CASSRHGGQGSGYTF
DNA: TGTGCCAGCAGCCGTCACGGAGGACAGGGTTCTGGCTACACCTTC
D: TRBD1
J: TRBJ1-2
V: TRBV5-6
size: few

CDR3: CASSQNNQPQHF
DNA: TGTGCCAGCAGCCAAAATAATCAGCCCCAGCATTTT
D: -
J: TRBJ1-5
V: TRBV6-5
size: once

CDR3: CASSPFGTGGAGYTF
DNA: TGTGCCAGCAGCCCCTTCGGGACAGGGGGCGCTGGCTACACCTTC
D: TRBD1
J: TRBJ1-2
V: TRBV7-2
size: -

CDR3: CASSRARGPYEQYF
DNA: TGTGCCAGCAGTCGAGCTAGGGGGCCCTACGAGCAGTACTTC
D: TRBD1
J: TRBJ2-7
V: TRBV6-1
size: -